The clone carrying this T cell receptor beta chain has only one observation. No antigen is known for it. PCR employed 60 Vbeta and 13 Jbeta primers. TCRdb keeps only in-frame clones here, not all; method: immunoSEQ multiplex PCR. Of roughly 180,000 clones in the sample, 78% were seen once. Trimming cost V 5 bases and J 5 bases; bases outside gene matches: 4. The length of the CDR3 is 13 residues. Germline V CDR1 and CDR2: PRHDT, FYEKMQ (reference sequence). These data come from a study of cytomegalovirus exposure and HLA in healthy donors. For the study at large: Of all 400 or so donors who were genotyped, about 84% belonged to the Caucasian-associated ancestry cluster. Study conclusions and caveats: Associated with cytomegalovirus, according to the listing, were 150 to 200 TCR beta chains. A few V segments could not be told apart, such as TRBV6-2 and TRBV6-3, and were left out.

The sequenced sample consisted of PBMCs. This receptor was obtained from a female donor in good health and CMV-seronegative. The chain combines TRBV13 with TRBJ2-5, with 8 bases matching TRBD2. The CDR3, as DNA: TGTGCCAGCAGCCCCCGACTAGCGGAGACCCAGTACTTC. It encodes CASSPRLAETQYF.